This paragraph covers one T cell receptor beta chain sequence. Its antigen remains unidentified. Amplified TCR beta CDR3 regions came from RNA transcripts. The HTBI primer set was used in a first-round RT-PCR of the TCR CDR3. TCRdb redid the calling of the multiplex PCR reads with MiXCR, one entry per CDR3 protein. The table lists about 720,000 distinct CDR3 sequences, about 17% of them singletons. The record originates from a study of T cells in Graves' hyperthyroidism and ophthalmopathy. For Graves' hyperthyroidism to be stable, ophthalmopathy could not progress within 18 months. Among the patients, aged 18 to 65, hyperthyroidism was newly diagnosed and had lasted under 2 months. This sample holds PBMCs from less than 11 ml fresh peripheral blood. This CDR3 contains 14 residues. CDR1 SNHLY and CDR2 FYNNEI come from the germline V gene. V was clipped by 5 bases and J by 8 bases; unmatched bases: 6. Overall study findings and caveats: The authors' 13 V-J model separated ophthalmopathy from stable hyperthyroidism.

The genes are TRBV2 and TRBJ2-2; 9 bases map to TRBD1. The receptor's source is a man aged 18 to 29 with Graves' hyperthyroidism. The sample comprised blood. The CDR3 DNA sequence: TGTGCCAGCAGTCAGGGGACAGGGAGGGGGGAGCTGTTTTTT. Translation gives CASSQGTGRGELFF.